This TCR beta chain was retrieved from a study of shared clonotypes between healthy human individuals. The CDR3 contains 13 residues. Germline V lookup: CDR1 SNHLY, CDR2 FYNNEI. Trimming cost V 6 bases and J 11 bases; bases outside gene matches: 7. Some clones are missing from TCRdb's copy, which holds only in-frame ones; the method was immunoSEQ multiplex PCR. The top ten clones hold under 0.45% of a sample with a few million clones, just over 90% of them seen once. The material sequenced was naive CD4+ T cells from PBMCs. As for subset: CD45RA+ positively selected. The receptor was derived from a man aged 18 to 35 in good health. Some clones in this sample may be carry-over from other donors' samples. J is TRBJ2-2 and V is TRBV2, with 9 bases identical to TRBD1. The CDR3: CASRLTGGGELFF. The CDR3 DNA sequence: TGTGCCAGCAGACTGACAGGGGGAGGAGAGCTGTTTTTT.